The 30 T cell receptor beta chains reported below all come from one sample, sequenced in a study of T-cell memory formation after mild COVID-19. One entry per CDR3 protein, called by TCRdb with MiXCR from the 5' RACE reads. The profile shows just over 400,000 distinct CDR3 sequences, more than 20% of them singletons. Sequenced material: PBMCs or a T cell subset sorted from them (not recorded which). The origin of the receptors is an adult woman who had mild COVID-19 (a few samples of this study predate the infection). Cell type and time point are not known.

The genes are TRBV7-9 and TRBJ2-7; perhaps TRBD1 as D (6 bases). Trimming stripped 4 bases from V and 5 bases from J, with 9 bases between. Per the germline V gene, CDR1 is SEHNR and CDR2 is FQNEAQ (reference sequence). The CDR3 runs to 12 residues. The CDR3 protein is CASSSNRDEQYF. Written as DNA, the CDR3 is TGTGCCAGCAGCTCGAACAGGGACGAGCAGTACTTC.

The V gene is TRBV12-5, the J gene TRBJ2-7; TRBD2 matches 11 bases. CDR3 size: 15 residues. In germline, CDR1 is LGHNT, CDR2 FRNRAP. V lost 5 bases to trimming and J lost 1 base; unmatched junction nucleotides: 4. The CDR3 region is CASGPGTSGSYEQYF. Written as DNA, the CDR3 is TGTGCTAGTGGTCCGGGGACTAGCGGTTCCTACGAGCAGTACTTC.

V gene TRBV18 combines with J gene TRBJ1-1; 9 bases line up with TRBD1. Germline V lookup: CDR1 KGHSH, CDR2 LQKENI. V shed 3 bases, J shed 5 bases, and the junction held 7 bases outside the gene matches. The CDR3 sequence is 15 residues long. In nucleotides, the CDR3 is TGTGCCAGCTCACCGGCGACAGGGGGGAATACTGAAGCTTTCTTT. This encodes CASSPATGGNTEAFF.

This clonotype was seen a few times. The J gene is TRBJ2-3, the V gene TRBV20-1, with TRBD2 matching over 11 bases. CDR1 is DFQATT, CDR2 SNEGSKA, per germline (reference sequence). Trimming at V came to 1 base and at J to 2 bases, leaving 5 bases not matched to a gene. The length of the CDR3 is 16 residues. CDR3: CSARGSLAGATDTQYF. CDR3 sequence (DNA): TGCAGTGCTAGAGGATCACTAGCGGGAGCCACAGATACGCAGTATTTT.

The rearrangement joins TRBV5-1 to TRBJ2-7; D is uncertain. There are 13 residues in the CDR3. Germline CDR1 reads SGHRS; CDR2 reads YFSETQ. V was pared by 3 bases and J by 6 bases, with 13 bases between. The CDR3 DNA reads as TGCGCCAGCAGCTCCCGCCGCGGTAGCGAGCAGTACTTC. Amino acids: CASSSRRGSEQYF.

This clonotype was seen a few times. In nucleotides, the CDR3 is TGTGCCAGCAGCAATAAGCGGGAGATCTACGAGCAGTACTTC. This gives the protein CASSNKREIYEQYF. The chain recombines TRBV7-3 with TRBJ2-7, with TRBD2 matching 8 bases. Germline V CDR1 and CDR2: SGHTA, FQGTGA. This CDR3 has 14 residues. V was pared by 5 bases and J by 3 bases, with 6 bases of the junction left unmatched.

The rearrangement uses TRBV6-2 or TRBV6-3 and TRBJ2-7; 7 bases are shared with TRBD1. The CDR3 totals 14 residues. Germline V lookup: CDR1 MNHEY, CDR2 SVGEGT. Trimming removed 2 bases from V and 3 bases from J; junction bases left unmatched: 4. The DNA for the CDR3 is TGTGCCAGCAGTTACGGACAGGCGGGCTACGAGCAGTACTTC. Amino acids: CASSYGQAGYEQYF.

The chain carries TRBV19 and TRBJ1-2; D gene uncertain. CDR1 is LNHDA, CDR2 SQIVND, per germline (reference sequence). The V gene lost 6 bases and the J gene lost 10 bases, with 21 bases spanning the gap. CDR3 length: 14 amino acids. The CDR3 sequence is CASSPGWRREDYTF. Written as DNA, the CDR3 is TGTGCCAGTAGCCCGGGGTGGAGGCGGGAAGACTACACCTTC.

CDR3 DNA: TGCAGTGCTAGAGATCTAAGAAGGGGACAAACCGGGGAGCTGTTTTTT. Its protein product is CSARDLRRGQTGELFF. The V and J genes are TRBV20-1 and TRBJ2-2, with a tentative D call TRBD1 (6 bases). The CDR3 has 16 amino acids. Germline CDR1 is DFQATT and CDR2 is SNEGSKA (reference sequence). The V end was cut by 0 bases, the J end by 5 bases, with 16 bases between.

The sample holds many counts of this clonotype. The chain has TRBV3-1 and TRBJ2-5; the D is unclear. The CDR3 covers 12 residues. In germline, CDR1 is LGHDT, CDR2 YNNKEL (reference sequence). The germline V and J ends were trimmed by 4 bases and 5 bases, with 8 bases remaining between them. The CDR3, as DNA: TGTGCCAGCAGCCTCCGACCGGAGACCCAGTACTTC. It codes for CASSLRPETQYF.

This chain joins TRBV7-9 and TRBJ2-5, with a tentative D call TRBD2 (5 bases). CDR3 size: 16 residues. V was pared by 2 bases and J by 5 bases, with 18 bases between. From germline, CDR1 is SEHNR and CDR2 FQNEAQ (reference sequence). CDR3 loop: CASSLLDFPETETQYF. The CDR3 DNA reads as TGTGCCAGCAGCTTATTGGACTTCCCTGAGACGGAGACCCAGTACTTC.

The chain couples TRBV25-1 to TRBJ2-3; D ambiguous. V gave up 3 bases and J gave up 3 bases, with 4 bases separating them. This CDR3 has 12 amino acids. From germline, CDR1 is MGHDK and CDR2 SYGVNS. Here the CDR3 DNA reads TGTGCCAGCAGTGATACGACAGATACGCAGTATTTT. The encoded protein is CASSDTTDTQYF.

The chain couples TRBV9 to TRBJ2-3, with D possibly being TRBD2 (5 bases). Germline V lookup: CDR1 SGDLS, CDR2 YYNGEE. This CDR3 has 16 amino acids. Trimming shortened V by 4 bases and J by 0 bases, and 15 bases separated the two germline ends. The CDR3 DNA sequence: TGTGCCAGCAGCCCCCGACAAGGAGGAAGCACAGATACGCAGTATTTT. Translation gives CASSPRQGGSTDTQYF.

The chain links TRBV12-3 or TRBV12-4 to TRBJ2-1, with 8 bases that match TRBD2. V shed 3 bases, J shed 7 bases, and the junction held 2 bases outside the gene matches. The CDR3 consists of 13 residues. The CDR3 DNA sequence: TGTGCCAGCAGTTTCGGGACTAGGAATGAGCAGTTCTTC. This translates into CASSFGTRNEQFF.

This clonotype was recorded a few times. The CDR3 is CASRMQKNTEAFF. CDR3 bases: TGTGCCAGCAGGATGCAGAAGAACACTGAAGCTTTCTTT. The chain is built from TRBV6-1 and TRBJ1-1; D remains unclear. The CDR3 is made up of 13 amino acids. Germline CDR1 is MNHNS and CDR2 is SASEGT. V lost 6 bases and J lost 1, with 9 bases in between.

This sequence joins TRBV18 and TRBJ2-7; TRBD2 matches 11 bases. Germline CDR1 is KGHSH and CDR2 is LQKENI. The CDR3 totals 15 residues. The ends lost 3 bases at V and 5 bases at J; junction bases unmatched: 6. The DNA of the CDR3 is TGTGCCAGCTCACCCCGGACTAGCGGGCGAAACGAGCAGTACTTC. It yields the protein CASSPRTSGRNEQYF.

In its sample, this clonotype was seen a few times. CDR3 nucleotides: TGTGCCAGCAGTTTCCCTCCTTCGACAGGCTCCTACGAGCAGTACTTC. Protein product: CASSFPPSTGSYEQYF. The genes are TRBV12-3 or TRBV12-4 and TRBJ2-7; a weak D match, TRBD1 (6 bases). V was clipped by 3 bases and J by 0 bases, with 15 bases between them. The CDR3 covers 16 residues.

This clonotype was detected only a few times. The chain combines TRBV18 with TRBJ1-1, with D possibly TRBD1 on 6 matching bases. Trimming removed 2 bases from V and 0 bases from J, with 13 bases in between. Germline loops: CDR1 KGHSH, CDR2 LQKENI. The CDR3 sequence is 16 residues long. The CDR3 sequence: CASSPKGNRVNTEAFF. The CDR3 DNA follows: TGTGCCAGCTCACCAAAGGGTAACAGGGTGAACACTGAAGCTTTCTTT.

This clonotype was observed at least ten times. J is TRBJ2-7 and V is TRBV7-6, with TRBD1 as a possible D gene (5 bases). V was trimmed by 5 bases and J by 4 bases, leaving 18 bases between them. Germline assignment: CDR1 SGHVS and CDR2 FNYEAQ. The CDR3 extends over 15 amino acids. The CDR3 DNA follows: TGTGCCAGCAGCCTAGGGGCGCAGGGCAGTTACGAGCAGTACTTC. Residues: CASSLGAQGSYEQYF.

The rearrangement links TRBV7-8 to TRBJ2-5; a weak D match, TRBD1 (6 bases). The CDR3 has 15 amino acids. Germline CDR1 is SGHVS and CDR2 is FQNEAQ. Trimming took 5 bases from V and 5 from J, leaving 18 bases between them. The CDR3 sequence: CASSTSGQPLETQYF. CDR3 nucleotide sequence: TGTGCCAGCAGCACATCCGGACAGCCTCTGGAGACCCAGTACTTC.

This clonotype was detected only a few times. The chain has TRBV11-1 and TRBJ2-3; D is possibly TRBD1 or TRBD2 (5 bases each). Trimming took 8 bases from V and 2 from J, leaving 14 bases between them. The CDR3 is 14 residues long. Germline V gives CDR1 SGHAT, CDR2 FQDESV (reference sequence). CDR3 residues: CASGGEGLTDTQYF. The CDR3 nucleotides read TGTGCCAGCGGGGGAGAAGGTCTCACAGATACGCAGTATTTT.

This clonotype is a singleton in its sample. DNA for the CDR3: TGTGCCAGCAGCGTAGGTATAGGATCCACCGGGGAGCTGTTTTTT. Its protein is CASSVGIGSTGELFF. J is TRBJ2-2 and V is TRBV9; D is ambiguous. The germline V gene has CDR1 SGDLS and CDR2 YYNGEE. The ends were cut back, 0 bases at V and 4 bases at J, with 10 bases in the middle. The CDR3 extends over 15 amino acids.

V and J are TRBV29-1 and TRBJ2-5; D unresolved. The CDR3 has 12 residues. From germline, CDR1 is SQVTM and CDR2 ANQGSEA. V lost 3 bases, J lost 5 bases, and 10 bases lay in between. The CDR3 bases are TGCAGCGTTGATCGGGCAATGGAGACCCAGTACTTC. It translates to CSVDRAMETQYF.

This clonotype was seen a few times. This chain joins TRBV12-3 or TRBV12-4 and TRBJ2-3; TRBD1 matches 10 bases. The length of the CDR3 is 16 residues. The trim removed 5 bases at V and 5 bases at J, leaving 10 bases unmatched. CDR3 residues: CASSPSPGQGKDTQYF. CDR3 nucleotides: TGTGCCAGCAGTCCTTCCCCGGGACAGGGGAAAGATACGCAGTATTTT.

This clonotype was seen only a few times. V and J are TRBV7-2 and TRBJ2-3; D may be TRBD2 (6 bases). Germline CDR1 and CDR2: SGHTA and FQGNSA. This CDR3 is 18 amino acids long. Trimming left V 5 bases short and J 4 bases short, with 25 bases between. CDR3 bases: TGTGCCAGCAGCCGGATCCTACTACGGGAGCGCGGCCCAGATACGCAGTATTTT. It specifies CASSRILLRERGPDTQYF.

The genes are TRBV7-3 and TRBJ2-2; D is ambiguous. The CDR3 extends over 13 amino acids. Germline CDR1 is SGHTA and CDR2 is FQGTGA. Trimming stripped 6 bases from V and 4 bases from J, with 9 bases between. CDR3 sequence (DNA): TGTGCCAGCAGTCATCCGTTCACCGGGGAGCTGTTTTTT. This encodes CASSHPFTGELFF.

The chain is built from TRBV14 and TRBJ2-5; 13 nucleotides agree with TRBD2. This CDR3 comprises 17 residues. Trimming at V came to 1 base and at J to 2 bases, leaving 4 bases not matched to a gene. The V gene's germline CDR1 is SGHDN and CDR2 FVKESK. The CDR3 is CASSQARGLAGQETQYF. DNA of the CDR3: TGTGCCAGCAGCCAAGCCCGGGGACTAGCGGGACAAGAGACCCAGTACTTC.

This chain uses TRBV11-3 with TRBJ1-1; maybe TRBD1 (5 bases). The CDR3 totals 15 residues. CDR1 is SGHNT and CDR2 is YENEEA in the germline V gene. Trimming pared 5 bases from V and 0 bases from J, leaving 13 bases between. The CDR3 bases are TGTGCCAGCAGCGGACCGGGACGGATGAACACTGAAGCTTTCTTT. This gives the protein CASSGPGRMNTEAFF.

The genes are TRBV20-1 and TRBJ1-5, with D uncertain. The CDR3 sequence is 14 residues long. The germline V and J ends were trimmed by 1 base and 1 base, with 8 bases remaining between them. Germline assignment: CDR1 DFQATT and CDR2 SNEGSKA (reference sequence). In DNA form, the CDR3 reads TGCAGTGCTAGAGGGACGGTCAGCAATCAGCCCCAGCATTTT. Amino acid sequence: CSARGTVSNQPQHF.

This clonotype was observed many times. The rearrangement uses TRBV12-3 or TRBV12-4 and TRBJ2-3; 11 nucleotides match TRBD2. The CDR3 has 17 residues. Unmatched junction bases numbered 12, after V lost 6 bases and J lost 4 bases. The CDR3 protein is CASSRPFSGGAADTQYF. Written as DNA, the CDR3 is TGTGCCAGCAGCCGACCTTTTAGCGGGGGGGCCGCAGATACGCAGTATTTT.